A selection of T cell receptor beta chains follows, all from one sample in a study of OX40 agonist ivuxolimab in advanced cancers. The assay was immunoSEQ multiplex PCR, and TCRdb's table has in-frame clones only and misses some. The sample lists approximately 160,000 clones, 94% occurring once. The sequencing used CD4+ or CD8+ T cells sorted from blood, collected in a trial of the OX40 agonist ivuxolimab. The source is an adult with an advanced solid tumor such as melanoma, head and neck, liver or kidney cancer. Both conserved end residues are part of each CDR3. A D gene is named only where the DNA matches it firmly. Clone size is given for some rows only: seen once, a few or many times, or a class if the clone is expanded.

abundance: once
d_gene: TRBD2
v_gene: TRBV6-1
len: 17
j_gene: TRBJ2-3
CDR3nt: TGTGCCAGCAGTGGGGGGAGACTAGCGGGTTTTACAGATACGCAGTATTTT
CDR3aa: CASSGGRLAGFTDTQYF

abundance: -
d_gene: TRBD2
v_gene: TRBV7-2
len: 18
j_gene: TRBJ2-2
CDR3nt: TGTGCCAGCAGCCCCCGGACTAGCGGGAGGTGGAGGACCGGGGAGCTGTTTTTT
CDR3aa: CASSPRTSGRWRTGELFF

abundance: -
d_gene: -
v_gene: TRBV6-5
len: 15
j_gene: TRBJ2-1
CDR3nt: TGTGCCAGCGGAGGCTCGCGGGACGCCTACAATGAGCAGTTCTTC
CDR3aa: CASGGSRDAYNEQFF

abundance: -
d_gene: -
v_gene: TRBV19
len: 12
j_gene: TRBJ1-2
CDR3nt: TGTGCCAGTGCTCAGGAAAACTATGGCTACACCTTC
CDR3aa: CASAQENYGYTF

abundance: few
d_gene: -
v_gene: TRBV6-1
len: 14
j_gene: TRBJ2-7
CDR3nt: TGTGCCAGCAGGCCACACGGACAGTTATACGAGCAGTACTTC
CDR3aa: CASRPHGQLYEQYF

abundance: -
d_gene: -
v_gene: TRBV27
len: 17
j_gene: TRBJ1-6
CDR3nt: TGTGCCAGCAGTTTATGGGGGGGGCGGCAGTATAATTCACCCCTCCACTTT
CDR3aa: CASSLWGGRQYNSPLHF

abundance: -
d_gene: TRBD1
v_gene: TRBV7-7
len: 15
j_gene: TRBJ2-5
CDR3nt: TGTGCCAGCAGCCGTGGACAGGGAACGCCGGAGACCCAGTACTTC
CDR3aa: CASSRGQGTPETQYF

abundance: -
d_gene: TRBD2
v_gene: TRBV10-1
len: 14
j_gene: TRBJ2-2
CDR3nt: TGCGCCAGCAGTGCACTAGCGGACACCGGGGAGCTGTTTTTT
CDR3aa: CASSALADTGELFF

abundance: -
d_gene: -
v_gene: TRBV6-6
len: 16
j_gene: TRBJ2-7
CDR3nt: TGTGCCAGCAGCCCTCCGGGGGCGGGAGCGACCTACGAGCAGTACTTC
CDR3aa: CASSPPGAGATYEQYF

abundance: -
d_gene: TRBD2
v_gene: TRBV9
len: 15
j_gene: TRBJ2-1
CDR3nt: TGTGCCAGCAGCGTTAGCGGGAGCTCCTACAATGAGCAGTTCTTC
CDR3aa: CASSVSGSSYNEQFF

abundance: -
d_gene: -
v_gene: TRBV5-6
len: 14
j_gene: TRBJ1-3
CDR3nt: TGTGCCAGCAGCTTGCCGGGGAACGGAAACACCATATATTTT
CDR3aa: CASSLPGNGNTIYF

abundance: -
d_gene: TRBD1
v_gene: TRBV5-1
len: 17
j_gene: TRBJ2-7
CDR3nt: TGCGCCAGCAGCATGTCGTCTATCCGGGACAGGGGTAGCGAGCAGTACTTC
CDR3aa: CASSMSSIRDRGSEQYF

abundance: -
d_gene: TRBD2
v_gene: TRBV27
len: 15
j_gene: TRBJ2-3
CDR3nt: TGTGCCAGCAGTTATCAGCGGGGGGGCTTGGATACGCAGTATTTT
CDR3aa: CASSYQRGGLDTQYF

abundance: -
d_gene: -
v_gene: TRBV5-4
len: 14
j_gene: TRBJ2-7
CDR3nt: TGTGCCAGCAGCTTGAACAGGGAAACCTACGAGCAGTACTTC
CDR3aa: CASSLNRETYEQYF

abundance: -
d_gene: TRBD1
v_gene: TRBV9
len: 16
j_gene: TRBJ1-2
CDR3nt: TGTGCCAGCAGCGCCATGCCGGGACAGGGAGGACATGGCTACACCTTC
CDR3aa: CASSAMPGQGGHGYTF

abundance: -
d_gene: -
v_gene: TRBV28
len: 15
j_gene: TRBJ2-3
CDR3nt: TGTGCCAGCCACGCCCCGGCAGGAAGCACAGATACGCAGTATTTT
CDR3aa: CASHAPAGSTDTQYF

abundance: -
d_gene: -
v_gene: TRBV2
len: 13
j_gene: TRBJ2-5
CDR3nt: TGTGCCAGCAGATCCTCTCCGAGAGAGACCCAGTACTTC
CDR3aa: CASRSSPRETQYF

abundance: -
d_gene: TRBD1
v_gene: TRBV7-3
len: 16
j_gene: TRBJ2-7
CDR3nt: TGTGCCAGCAGCCCAAACCATCCGGGACAGGGTTACGAGCAGTACTTC
CDR3aa: CASSPNHPGQGYEQYF

abundance: once
d_gene: -
v_gene: TRBV12-2
len: 13
j_gene: TRBJ1-1
CDR3nt: TGTGCAAGTCTCGCGCGGCAGGGCACTGAAGCTTTCTTT
CDR3aa: CASLARQGTEAFF

abundance: -
d_gene: -
v_gene: TRBV5-4
len: 13
j_gene: TRBJ2-2
CDR3nt: TGTGCCAGCAGCTCTGGGGGTCCCGGGGAGCTGTTTTTT
CDR3aa: CASSSGGPGELFF

abundance: -
d_gene: -
v_gene: TRBV12-5
len: 14
j_gene: TRBJ2-1
CDR3nt: TGTGCTAGTGGTTTGTCTGGGGGCGGAGGTGAGCAGTTCTTC
CDR3aa: CASGLSGGGGEQFF

abundance: -
d_gene: -
v_gene: TRBV7-2
len: 14
j_gene: TRBJ1-1
CDR3nt: TGTGCCAGCAGCTTGACAGGATGGAACACTGAAGCTTTCTTT
CDR3aa: CASSLTGWNTEAFF

abundance: -
d_gene: -
v_gene: TRBV7-2
len: 13
j_gene: TRBJ2-1
CDR3nt: TGTGCCAGCAGCTCCGGGGCCTACAATGAGCAGTTCTTC
CDR3aa: CASSSGAYNEQFF

abundance: -
d_gene: TRBD1
v_gene: TRBV6-1
len: 14
j_gene: TRBJ1-4
CDR3nt: TGTGCCAGCAGTCTGGACAGGATTAATGAAAAACTGTTTTTT
CDR3aa: CASSLDRINEKLFF

abundance: -
d_gene: -
v_gene: TRBV2
len: 13
j_gene: TRBJ2-5
CDR3nt: TGTGCCAGCAGTGGACCAAACCAAGAGACCCAGTACTTC
CDR3aa: CASSGPNQETQYF

abundance: -
d_gene: TRBD2
v_gene: TRBV5-6
len: 16
j_gene: TRBJ2-3
CDR3nt: TGTGCCAGCAGCCTGGGGAGCGGGAGGCCCACAGATACGCAGTATTTT
CDR3aa: CASSLGSGRPTDTQYF

abundance: -
d_gene: -
v_gene: TRBV6-6
len: 13
j_gene: TRBJ2-7
CDR3nt: TGTGCCAGCACGGCACAGGAGACCTACGAGCAGTACTTC
CDR3aa: CASTAQETYEQYF

abundance: -
d_gene: TRBD1
v_gene: TRBV6-5
len: 14
j_gene: TRBJ2-7
CDR3nt: TGTGCCAGCAGACCGGGACAGACTTTCTACGAGCAGTACTTC
CDR3aa: CASRPGQTFYEQYF

abundance: -
d_gene: TRBD1
v_gene: TRBV9
len: 16
j_gene: TRBJ1-4
CDR3nt: TGTGCCAGCAGCTCCCGGGGGACAGCTACCTATGAAAAACTGTTTTTT
CDR3aa: CASSSRGTATYEKLFF

abundance: -
d_gene: -
v_gene: TRBV6-5
len: 14
j_gene: TRBJ2-7
CDR3nt: TGTGCCAGCAGCAGGGCAGGGTTTGTCTACGAGCAGTACTTC
CDR3aa: CASSRAGFVYEQYF

abundance: -
d_gene: -
v_gene: TRBV21-1
len: 18
j_gene: TRBJ1-5
CDR3nt: TGTGCCAGCAGCAAAGTCCCTGGGGGCTTATATAGCAATCAGCCCCAGCATTTT
CDR3aa: CASSKVPGGLYSNQPQHF

abundance: -
d_gene: -
v_gene: TRBV28
len: 13
j_gene: TRBJ2-7
CDR3nt: TGTGCCAGCAAGGGCAGGGTCCACTACGAGCAGTACTTC
CDR3aa: CASKGRVHYEQYF

abundance: -
d_gene: -
v_gene: TRBV11-2
len: 18
j_gene: TRBJ2-5
CDR3nt: TGTGCCAGCAGCTTAGATACTCGGGGGGCTCCGCTTCAAGAGACCCAGTACTTC
CDR3aa: CASSLDTRGAPLQETQYF

abundance: -
d_gene: -
v_gene: TRBV5-1
len: 15
j_gene: TRBJ1-5
CDR3nt: TGCGCCAGCAGCCCGGGAGGGTATAGCAATCAGCCCCAGCATTTT
CDR3aa: CASSPGGYSNQPQHF

abundance: once
d_gene: -
v_gene: TRBV7-2
len: 12
j_gene: TRBJ2-7
CDR3nt: TGTGCCAGCAGTACACAGGGAGGGGAGCAGTACTTC
CDR3aa: CASSTQGGEQYF

abundance: -
d_gene: TRBD1
v_gene: TRBV27
len: 15
j_gene: TRBJ2-1
CDR3nt: TGTGCCAGCAGTTTCGGACAGGGCCCGCACAATGAGCAGTTCTTC
CDR3aa: CASSFGQGPHNEQFF

abundance: -
d_gene: -
v_gene: TRBV6-6
len: 14
j_gene: TRBJ1-2
CDR3nt: TGTGCCAGCAGTCCTTCCGGGCCTATCTATGGCTACACCTTC
CDR3aa: CASSPSGPIYGYTF

abundance: -
d_gene: TRBD2
v_gene: TRBV27
len: 19
j_gene: TRBJ2-1
CDR3nt: TGTGCCAGCAGTTTCGAAACTAGCGGGGCCCTTAGCTCCTACAATGAGCAGTTCTTC
CDR3aa: CASSFETSGALSSYNEQFF

abundance: -
d_gene: -
v_gene: TRBV9
len: 17
j_gene: TRBJ2-3
CDR3nt: TGTGCCAGCAGCGTAGCCCGAGGCGGAGGGGGGACAGATACGCAGTATTTT
CDR3aa: CASSVARGGGGTDTQYF

abundance: -
d_gene: -
v_gene: TRBV7-2
len: 17
j_gene: TRBJ2-7
CDR3nt: TGTGCCAGCAGCATAGGGGGAGCGGGACTTTTACCCTACGAGCAGTACTTC
CDR3aa: CASSIGGAGLLPYEQYF